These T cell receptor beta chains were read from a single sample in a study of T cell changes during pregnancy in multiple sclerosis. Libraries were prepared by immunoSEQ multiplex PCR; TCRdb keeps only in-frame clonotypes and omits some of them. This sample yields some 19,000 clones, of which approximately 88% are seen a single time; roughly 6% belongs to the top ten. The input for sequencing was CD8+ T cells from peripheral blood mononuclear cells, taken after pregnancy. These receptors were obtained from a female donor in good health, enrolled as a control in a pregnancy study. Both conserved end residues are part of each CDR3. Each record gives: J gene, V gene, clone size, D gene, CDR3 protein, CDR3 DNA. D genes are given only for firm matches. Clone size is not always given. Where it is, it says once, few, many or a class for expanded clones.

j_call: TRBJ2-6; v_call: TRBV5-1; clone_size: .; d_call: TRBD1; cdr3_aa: CASSLDRGEGANVLTF; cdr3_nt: TGCGCCAGCAGCCTGGACAGGGGGGAAGGGGCCAACGTCCTGACTTTC
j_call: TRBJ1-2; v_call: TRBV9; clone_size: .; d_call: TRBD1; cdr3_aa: CASSVGEGQGVNGYTF; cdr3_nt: TGTGCCAGCAGCGTAGGGGAAGGACAGGGGGTTAATGGCTACACCTTC
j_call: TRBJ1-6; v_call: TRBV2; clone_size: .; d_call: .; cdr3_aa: CASSELPSSYNSPLHF; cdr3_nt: TGTGCCAGCAGTGAACTTCCGAGCTCCTATAATTCACCCCTCCACTTT
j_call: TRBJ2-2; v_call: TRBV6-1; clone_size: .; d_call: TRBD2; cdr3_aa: CASSAGTSGAGELFF; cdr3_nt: TGTGCCAGCAGTGCCGGGACTAGCGGGGCCGGGGAGCTGTTTTTT
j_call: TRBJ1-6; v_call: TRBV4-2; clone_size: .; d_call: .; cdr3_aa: CASSQDSDRYYNSPLHF; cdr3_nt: TGTGCCAGCAGCCAAGATTCCGACAGATACTATAATTCACCCCTCCACTTT
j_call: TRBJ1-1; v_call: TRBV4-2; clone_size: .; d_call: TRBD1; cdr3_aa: CASSPTLGTGFDLAFF; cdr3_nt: TGTGCCAGCAGCCCAACGTTGGGGACAGGATTCGATTTGGCTTTCTTT
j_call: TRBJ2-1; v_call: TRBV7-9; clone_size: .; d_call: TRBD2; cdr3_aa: CASSSLLAGAYNEQFF; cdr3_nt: TGTGCCAGCAGCTCCTTACTAGCGGGGGCATACAATGAGCAGTTCTTC
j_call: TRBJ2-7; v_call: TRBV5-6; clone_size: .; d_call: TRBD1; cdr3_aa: CASSLAGGRDEQYF; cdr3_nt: TGTGCCAGCAGCTTGGCAGGGGGTAGGGACGAGCAGTACTTC
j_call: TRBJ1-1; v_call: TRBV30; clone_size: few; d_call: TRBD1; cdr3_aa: CAWRQGGNTEAFF; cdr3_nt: TGTGCCTGGAGGCAGGGGGGGAACACTGAAGCTTTCTTT
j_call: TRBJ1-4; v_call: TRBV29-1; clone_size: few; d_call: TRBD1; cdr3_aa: CSVLTGGEEKLFF; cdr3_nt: TGCAGCGTCCTGACAGGGGGGGAGGAAAAACTGTTTTTT
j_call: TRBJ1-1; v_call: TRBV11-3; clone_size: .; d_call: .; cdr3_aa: CASSPREGWWNTEAFF; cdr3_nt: TGTGCCAGCAGCCCGAGGGAGGGTTGGTGGAACACTGAAGCTTTCTTT
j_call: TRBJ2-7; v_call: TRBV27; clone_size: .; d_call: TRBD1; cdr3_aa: CASSFGWDRDHEQYF; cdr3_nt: TGTGCCAGCAGTTTCGGTTGGGACAGGGACCACGAGCAGTACTTC
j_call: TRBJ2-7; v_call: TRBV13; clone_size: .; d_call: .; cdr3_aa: CASSLGGWLTYEQYF; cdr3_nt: TGTGCCAGCAGCTTAGGCGGGTGGTTAACCTACGAGCAGTACTTC
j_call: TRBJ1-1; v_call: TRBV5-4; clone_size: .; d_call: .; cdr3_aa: CASSLAVTSGGAEAFF; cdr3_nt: TGTGCCAGCAGCTTGGCCGTCACCTCCGGGGGGGCTGAAGCTTTCTTT
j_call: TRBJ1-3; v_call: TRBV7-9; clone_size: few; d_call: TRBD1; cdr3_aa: CASSLRQGSGNTIYF; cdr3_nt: TGTGCCAGCAGCTTACGACAGGGCTCTGGAAACACCATATATTTT
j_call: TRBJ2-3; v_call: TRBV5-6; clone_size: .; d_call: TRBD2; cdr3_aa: CASSSTSGGSTDTQYF; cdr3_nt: TGTGCCAGCAGCTCGACTAGCGGGGGAAGCACAGATACGCAGTATTTT
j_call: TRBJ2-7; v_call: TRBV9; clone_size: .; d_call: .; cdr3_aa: CASSVGQGAYEQYF; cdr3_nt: TGTGCCAGCAGCGTAGGTCAGGGCGCCTACGAGCAGTACTTC
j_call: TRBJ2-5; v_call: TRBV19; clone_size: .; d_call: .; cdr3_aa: CAHSTGLGETQYF; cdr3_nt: TGTGCTCACAGTACCGGATTAGGAGAGACCCAGTACTTC
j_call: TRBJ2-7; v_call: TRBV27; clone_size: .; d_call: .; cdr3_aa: CASSLSPYGYEQYF; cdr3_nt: TGTGCCAGCAGTTTATCTCCCTATGGCTACGAGCAGTACTTC
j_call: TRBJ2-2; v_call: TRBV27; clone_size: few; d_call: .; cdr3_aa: CASSNERANTGELFF; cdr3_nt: TGTGCCAGCAGCAACGAGAGGGCCAACACCGGGGAGCTGTTTTTT
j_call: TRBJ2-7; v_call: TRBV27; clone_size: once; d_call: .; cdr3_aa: CASSPGHAQGYEQYF; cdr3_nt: TGTGCCAGCAGTCCGGGACACGCCCAGGGATACGAGCAGTACTTC
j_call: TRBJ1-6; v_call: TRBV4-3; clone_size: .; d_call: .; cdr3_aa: CASSQDFPSEANSPLHF; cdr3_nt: TGCGCCAGCAGCCAAGATTTCCCCTCAGAGGCGAATTCACCCCTCCACTTT
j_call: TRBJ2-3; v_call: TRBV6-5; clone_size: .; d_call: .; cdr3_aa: CASSLSVGDTQYF; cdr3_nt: TGTGCCAGCAGTCTCTCGGTTGGAGATACGCAGTATTTT
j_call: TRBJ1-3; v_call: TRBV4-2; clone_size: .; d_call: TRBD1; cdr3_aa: CASSQPQGARGNTIYF; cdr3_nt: TGTGCCAGCAGCCAGCCACAGGGGGCGCGGGGAAACACCATATATTTT